One and the same sample provided the 13 T cell receptor beta chains below, sequenced in a study of T cells in Graves' hyperthyroidism and ophthalmopathy. Amplification of TCR beta CDR3 regions was performed using RNA transcripts as template. RT-PCR in the first round (using the HTBI primer set) targeted the TCR CDR3. One entry per CDR3 protein, called by TCRdb with MiXCR from the multiplex PCR reads. The sample comprises fewer than 350,000 distinct CDR3 sequences, around 15% of which are singletons, and about 30% rests with the top ten. The sequencing input was blood. The receptors stem from a woman aged 45-65 years with Graves' hyperthyroidism that later progressed to Graves' ophthalmopathy.

This clonotype was seen a handful of times. The gene calls are TRBV5-4 and TRBJ2-1; 10 bases match TRBD2. This CDR3 spans 15 amino acids. Germline V gene sequence: CDR1 SGHNT, CDR2 YYREEE (reference sequence). The junction had 7 bases not matched to a gene; V was cut back by 0 bases and J by 10 bases. The CDR3 protein is CASSLALAGVKEQFF. The DNA for the CDR3 is TGTGCCAGCAGCTTGGCCCTAGCGGGAGTTAAGGAGCAGTTCTTC.

Worth noting for this clonotype: A read error may produce the germline difference seen at one junction end. V usage is TRBV29-1 and J usage is TRBJ2-2; TRBD2 is a possible D gene (6 bases). Germline V gives CDR1 SQVTM, CDR2 ANQGSEA. The CDR3 consists of 13 residues. The CDR3 sequence: CNAGWTDTGGLFF. CDR3 nucleotides: TGCAACGCTGGATGGACGGACACCGGGGGGCTGTTTTTT.

CDR3 coding DNA: TGTGCCAGCAGCGGACGGGGGAGCTCCTACAATGAGCAGTTCTTC. Amino acid sequence: CASSGRGSSYNEQFF. This sequence joins TRBV6-4 and TRBJ2-1; TRBD2 is a possible D gene (6 bases). The CDR3 totals 15 residues. V was shortened by 6 bases and J by 0 bases, with 12 bases between the two germline ends. Germline CDR1 is MRHNA and CDR2 is SNTAGT.

V is TRBV5-1 and J is TRBJ1-1; D perhaps matches TRBD1 (6 bases). Germline lookup yields CDR1 SGHRS and CDR2 YFSETQ. The CDR3 is 19 residues long. Trimming cost V 0 bases and J 1 base, with 22 bases left between them. This CDR3 reads CASSLVVGQIKSGNTEAFF. CDR3 nucleotides: TGCGCCAGCAGCTTGGTAGTGGGACAAATAAAAAGTGGGAACACTGAAGCTTTCTTT.

This clonotype is a singleton in its sample. This chain joins TRBV7-8 and TRBJ2-3, with D hard to call. The CDR3 consists of 13 residues. Germline loops: CDR1 SGHVS, CDR2 FQNEAQ. Trimming pared 1 base from V and 7 bases from J, leaving 9 bases between. CDR3 DNA sequence: TGTGCCAGCAGCTTAGGGGCAGATTATACGCAGTATTTT. Translation gives CASSLGADYTQYF.

This clonotype was recorded many times. This chain links TRBV5-5 with TRBJ2-3, with TRBD1 matching 8 bases. Unmatched junction bases numbered 1, after V lost 4 bases and J lost 0 bases. CDR1 and CDR2 (germline): SGHKS, YYEKEE (reference sequence). This CDR3 comprises 14 residues. CDR3 in amino acids: CASSQGASTDTQYF. CDR3 sequence (DNA): TGTGCCAGCAGCCAGGGGGCTAGCACAGATACGCAGTATTTT.

This rearrangement joins TRBV6-1 to TRBJ1-1, with D perhaps matching TRBD1 (5 bases). The CDR3 consists of 15 residues. Trimming removed 5 bases at V and 7 bases at J, with 20 bases between. From germline, CDR1 is MNHNS and CDR2 SASEGT. The CDR3 nucleotides are TGTGCCAGCAGTCATAACGAGGTTTTGGGGGATGAAGCTTTCTTT. Translating gives CASSHNEVLGDEAFF.

At least ten counts were recorded for this clonotype. The chain uses TRBV30 and TRBJ2-3, with a tentative D call TRBD2 (5 bases). Germline V gene sequence: CDR1 GTSNPN, CDR2 SVGIG (reference sequence). Trimming stripped 2 bases from V and 2 bases from J, with 14 bases between. The CDR3 is made up of 15 amino acids. CDR3 loop: CAWSTTDLATDTQYF. The CDR3 DNA reads TGTGCCTGGAGTACAACGGACCTAGCCACAGATACGCAGTATTTT. The whole variable domain, remainder taken from reference TRBV30 and TRBJ2-3, is SQTIHQWPATLVQPVGSPLSLECTVEGTSNPNLYWYRQAAGRGLQLLFYSVGIGQISSEVPQNLSASRPQDRQFILSSKKLLLSDSGFYLCAWSTTDLATDTQYFGPGTRLTVL.

The chain recombines TRBV19 with TRBJ2-7, with 8 bases matching TRBD1. This CDR3 has 15 residues. The V gene end was trimmed by 5 bases and the J gene end by 4 bases; junction bases not matched to a gene: 10. Germline V gene lookup returns CDR1 LNHDA and CDR2 SQIVND (reference sequence). In DNA, the CDR3 is TGTGCCAGTAGTGTTTCGGGCAGGGGGCAGTACGAGCAGTACTTC. Encoded protein: CASSVSGRGQYEQYF.

This clonotype was found many times. V usage is TRBV12-3 or TRBV12-4 and J usage is TRBJ2-7; TRBD2 matches at 9 bases. CDR3 size: 14 residues. The V segment lost 5 bases and the J segment 3 bases; nucleotides outside the gene matches: 5. CDR3 bases: TGTGCCAGCAGTACCCTAGCGGGGAGCTACGAGCAGTACTTC. Its translation: CASSTLAGSYEQYF.

This clonotype was recorded at least ten times. V gene TRBV20-1 combines with J gene TRBJ2-7; TRBD2 aligns across 12 bases. CDR1 and CDR2 from the germline V gene are DFQATT and SNEGSKA (reference sequence). The CDR3 sequence is 17 residues long. The CDR3 reads CRASGRRASGGAYEQYF. The CDR3 DNA follows: TGCAGGGCGTCGGGGAGGAGGGCTAGCGGGGGGGCCTACGAGCAGTACTTC.

This clonotype came up many times. The chain's CDR3 is CASSAAGGADTQYF. CDR3 DNA sequence: TGCGCCAGCAGCGCTGCAGGGGGAGCAGATACGCAGTATTTT. J is TRBJ2-3 and V is TRBV5-1, with 7 bases that match TRBD1. The CDR3 sequence is 14 residues long. V was clipped by 4 bases and J by 4 bases; unmatched bases: 6. From germline, CDR1 is SGHRS and CDR2 YFSETQ.

The gene calls are TRBV5-6 and TRBJ2-6; the match to TRBD2 covers 8 bases. The V segment lost 4 bases and the J segment 2 bases; nucleotides outside the gene matches: 8. The CDR3 extends over 17 amino acids. Looked up from germline, CDR1 is SGHDT and CDR2 is YYEEEE. The CDR3 coding sequence is TGTGCCAGCAGCCCCGGGAGGGGGGGAGCTGGGGCCAACGTCCTGACTTTC. Translation gives CASSPGRGGAGANVLTF.